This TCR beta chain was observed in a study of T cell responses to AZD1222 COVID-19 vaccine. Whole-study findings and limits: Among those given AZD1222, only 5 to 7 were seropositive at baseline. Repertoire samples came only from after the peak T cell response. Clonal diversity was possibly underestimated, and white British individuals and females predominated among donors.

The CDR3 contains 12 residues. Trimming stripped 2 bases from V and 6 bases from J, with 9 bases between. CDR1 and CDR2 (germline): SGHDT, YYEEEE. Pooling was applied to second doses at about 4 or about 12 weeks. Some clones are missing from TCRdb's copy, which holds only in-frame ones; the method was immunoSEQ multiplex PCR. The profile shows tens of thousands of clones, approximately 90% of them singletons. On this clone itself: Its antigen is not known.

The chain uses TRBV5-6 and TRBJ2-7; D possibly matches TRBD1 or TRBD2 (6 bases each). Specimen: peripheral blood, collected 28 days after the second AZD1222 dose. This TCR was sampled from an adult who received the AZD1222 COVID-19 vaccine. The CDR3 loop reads CASSLGGSEQYF. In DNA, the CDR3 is TGTGCCAGCAGCTTAGGGGGGAGCGAGCAGTACTTC.